This T cell receptor (beta chain) emerged from a study of chemoradiotherapy in HPV16-positive cancers. Points from the study as a whole: Candidate HPV-specific clones and E7-related TCR motifs grew in tumor during treatment.

In this sample, this clone turned up a few times. Its cognate antigen is unknown. Repeated repertoire sampling spanned the course of chemoradiotherapy. Produced via immunoSEQ multiplex PCR; TCRdb's table is partial and in-frame only. The table records 20,000 to 25,000 clones, around 85% of them present only once. This CDR3 is 12 amino acids long. Germline V CDR1 and CDR2: SQVTM, ANQGSEA. Deletions cut 3 bases from V and 3 bases from J, with 8 bases between. The TCR comes from a human donor with HPV-associated anogenital cancer. The sample consisted of blood, taken from a patient who underwent chemoradiotherapy. This rearrangement joins TRBV29-1 to TRBJ2-5, with a tentative D call TRBD1 (5 bases). The CDR3, as DNA: TGCAGCGTTGATGGACAAGAAGAGACCCAGTACTTC. Translating gives CSVDGQEETQYF.